A single TCR beta chain is shown here with its context. This specimen belongs to a study of blood T cells in healthy people across ages. Sample-barcoded 5' priming and a J-beta primer mix drove a second PCR of about 6 to 11 cycles. TCRdb reanalysed the 5' RACE reads using MiXCR and keeps one entry per CDR3 protein. Among 800,000 to 950,000 distinct CDR3 sequences listed, 25% to 30% were seen once. Trimming took 3 bases from V and 12 from J, leaving 24 bases between them. The germline gives CDR1 KGHSH, CDR2 LQKENI. The CDR3 length is 16 residues. The same specimen was also included in a second study, on T cells of mothers and their children.

This chain joins TRBV18 and TRBJ2-1; D possibly uses TRBD1 or TRBD2 (5 bases each). The sequence came from a middle-aged woman in good health. What was sequenced was blood. DNA of the CDR3: TGTGCCAGCTCACCCTTTCATCGGGACGAACCTTCCCGGCAGTTCTTC. Translating it yields CASSPFHRDEPSRQFF.